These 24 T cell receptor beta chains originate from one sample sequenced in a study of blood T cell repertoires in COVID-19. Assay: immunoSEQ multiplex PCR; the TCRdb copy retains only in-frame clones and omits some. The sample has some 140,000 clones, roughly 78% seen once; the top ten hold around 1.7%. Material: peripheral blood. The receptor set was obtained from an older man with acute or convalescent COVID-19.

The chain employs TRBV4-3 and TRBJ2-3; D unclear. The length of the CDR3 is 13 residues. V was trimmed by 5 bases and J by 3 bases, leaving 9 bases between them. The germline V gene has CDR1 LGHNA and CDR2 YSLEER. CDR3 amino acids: CASSSIRTDTQYF. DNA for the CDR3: TGCGCCAGCAGCTCTATTCGTACAGATACGCAGTATTTT.

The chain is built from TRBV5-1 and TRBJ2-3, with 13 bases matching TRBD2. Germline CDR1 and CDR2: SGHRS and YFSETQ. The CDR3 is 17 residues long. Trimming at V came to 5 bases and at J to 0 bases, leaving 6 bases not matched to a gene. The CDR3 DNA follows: TGCGCCAGCAGGAGACTAGCGGGGGGTTCTAGCACAGATACGCAGTATTTT. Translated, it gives CASRRLAGGSSTDTQYF.

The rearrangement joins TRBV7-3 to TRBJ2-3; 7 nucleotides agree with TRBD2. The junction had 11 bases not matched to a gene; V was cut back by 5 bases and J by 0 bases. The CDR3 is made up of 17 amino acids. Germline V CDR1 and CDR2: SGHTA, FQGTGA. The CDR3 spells CASSPRQVAGSTDTQYF. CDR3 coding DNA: TGTGCCAGCAGCCCCCGGCAGGTAGCGGGTAGCACAGATACGCAGTATTTT. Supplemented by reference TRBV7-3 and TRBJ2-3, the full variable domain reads GAGVSQTPSNKVTEKGKYVELRCDPISGHTALYWYRQSLGQGPEFLIYFQGTGAADDSGLPNDRFFAVRPEGSVSTLKIQRTERGDSAVYLCASSPRQVAGSTDTQYFGPGTRLTVL.

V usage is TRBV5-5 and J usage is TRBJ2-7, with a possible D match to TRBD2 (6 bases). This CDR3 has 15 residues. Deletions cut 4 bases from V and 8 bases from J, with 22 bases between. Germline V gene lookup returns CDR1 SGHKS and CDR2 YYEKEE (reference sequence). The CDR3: CASSADLGGFTQQYF. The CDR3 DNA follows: TGTGCCAGCAGCGCGGACTTGGGAGGCTTCACTCAGCAGTACTTC.

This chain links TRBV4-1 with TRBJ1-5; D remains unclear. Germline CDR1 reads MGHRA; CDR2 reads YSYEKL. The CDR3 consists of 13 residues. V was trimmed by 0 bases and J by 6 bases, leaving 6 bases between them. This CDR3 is CASSQDPGQPQHF. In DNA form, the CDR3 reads TGCGCCAGCAGCCAAGATCCGGGTCAGCCCCAGCATTTT.

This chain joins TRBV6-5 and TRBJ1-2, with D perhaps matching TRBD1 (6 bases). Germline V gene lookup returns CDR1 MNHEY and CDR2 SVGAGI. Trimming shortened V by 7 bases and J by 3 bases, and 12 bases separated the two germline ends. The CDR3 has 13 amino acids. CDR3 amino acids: CASKQGTDYGYTF. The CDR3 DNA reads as TGTGCCAGCAAACAGGGCACGGACTATGGCTACACCTTC.

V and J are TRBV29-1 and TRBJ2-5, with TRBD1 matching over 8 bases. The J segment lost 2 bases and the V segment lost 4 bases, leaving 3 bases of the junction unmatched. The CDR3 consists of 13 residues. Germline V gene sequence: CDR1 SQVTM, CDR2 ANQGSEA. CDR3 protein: CSVGRQGQETQYF. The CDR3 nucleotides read TGCAGCGTTGGTAGACAGGGGCAAGAGACCCAGTACTTC.

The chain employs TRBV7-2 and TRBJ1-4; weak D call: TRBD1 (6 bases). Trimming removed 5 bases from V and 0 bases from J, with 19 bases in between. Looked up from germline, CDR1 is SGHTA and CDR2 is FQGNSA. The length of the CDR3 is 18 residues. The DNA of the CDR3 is TGTGCCAGCAGCACACGCCCCGGGACATCCCCAACTAATGAAAAACTGTTTTTT. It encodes CASSTRPGTSPTNEKLFF.

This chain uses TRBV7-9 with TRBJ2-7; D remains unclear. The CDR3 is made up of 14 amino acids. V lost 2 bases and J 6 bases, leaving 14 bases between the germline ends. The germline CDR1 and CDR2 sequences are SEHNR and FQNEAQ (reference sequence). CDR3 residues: CASSLFDGPGEQYF. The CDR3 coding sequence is TGTGCCAGCAGCTTATTCGACGGCCCGGGCGAGCAGTACTTC.

Here the CDR3 reads CASSYSIMAEGNTIYF. In DNA, the CDR3 is TGTGCCAGCAGTTACTCGATTATGGCAGAAGGAAACACCATATATTTT. J is TRBJ1-3 and V is TRBV6-5; D unresolved. Germline V gene lookup returns CDR1 MNHEY and CDR2 SVGAGI. With 0 bases removed from V and 4 bases from J, the gap between germline ends came to 13 bases. CDR3 length: 16 residues.

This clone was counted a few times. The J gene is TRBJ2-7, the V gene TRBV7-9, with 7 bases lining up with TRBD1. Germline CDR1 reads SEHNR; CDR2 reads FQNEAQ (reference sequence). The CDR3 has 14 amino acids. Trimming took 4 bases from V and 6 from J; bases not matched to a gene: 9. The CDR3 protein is CASSSGQNLGEQYV. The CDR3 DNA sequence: TGTGCCAGCAGCTCGGGACAGAACCTTGGCGAGCAGTACGTC.

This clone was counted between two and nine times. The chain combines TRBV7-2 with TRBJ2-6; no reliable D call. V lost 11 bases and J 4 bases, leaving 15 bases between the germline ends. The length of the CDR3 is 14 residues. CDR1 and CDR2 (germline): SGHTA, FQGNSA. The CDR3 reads CAVLLSMGANVLTF. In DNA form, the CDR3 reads TGTGCCGTGCTTTTGAGCATGGGGGCCAACGTCCTGACTTTC.

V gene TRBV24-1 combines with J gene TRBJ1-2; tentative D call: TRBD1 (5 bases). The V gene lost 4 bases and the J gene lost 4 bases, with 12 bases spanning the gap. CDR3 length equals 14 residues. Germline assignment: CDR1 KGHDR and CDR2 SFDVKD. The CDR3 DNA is TGTGCCACCAGTGACCCCGGAGGGGCCTATGGCTACACCTTC. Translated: CATSDPGGAYGYTF.

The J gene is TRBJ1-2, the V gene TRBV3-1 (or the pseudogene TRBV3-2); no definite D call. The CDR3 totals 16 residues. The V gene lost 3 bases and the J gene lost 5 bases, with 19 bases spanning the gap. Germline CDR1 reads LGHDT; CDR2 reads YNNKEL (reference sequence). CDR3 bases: TGTGCCAGCAGCCAGTTGAGGAGGGCCGCGGGATATGGCTACACCTTC. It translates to CASSQLRRAAGYGYTF.

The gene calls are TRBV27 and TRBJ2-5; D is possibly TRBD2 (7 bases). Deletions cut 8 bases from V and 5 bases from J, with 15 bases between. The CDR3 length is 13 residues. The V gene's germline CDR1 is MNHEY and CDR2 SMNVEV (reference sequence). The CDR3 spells CASGLEGGETQYF. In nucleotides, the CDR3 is TGTGCCAGCGGGCTTGAGGGGGGGGAGACCCAGTACTTC.

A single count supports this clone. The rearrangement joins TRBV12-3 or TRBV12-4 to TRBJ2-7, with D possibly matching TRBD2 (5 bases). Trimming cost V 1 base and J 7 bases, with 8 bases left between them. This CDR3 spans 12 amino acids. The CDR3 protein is CASSLGRGEQYF. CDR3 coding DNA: TGTGCCAGCAGTTTAGGACGGGGAGAGCAGTACTTC.

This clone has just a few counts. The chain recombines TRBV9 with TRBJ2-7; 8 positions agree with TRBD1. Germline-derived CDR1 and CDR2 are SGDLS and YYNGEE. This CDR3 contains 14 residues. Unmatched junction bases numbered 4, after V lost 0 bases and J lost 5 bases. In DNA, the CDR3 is TGTGCCAGCAGCGTAGGGACAGGGAGCAACGAGCAGTACTTC. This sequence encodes CASSVGTGSNEQYF.

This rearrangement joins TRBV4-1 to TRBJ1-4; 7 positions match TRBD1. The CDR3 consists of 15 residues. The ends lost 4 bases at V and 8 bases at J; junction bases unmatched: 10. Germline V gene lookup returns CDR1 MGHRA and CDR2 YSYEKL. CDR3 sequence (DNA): TGCGCCAGCAGCCCAGAAGGGACAGAGAACGAAAAACTGTTTTTT. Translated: CASSPEGTENEKLFF.

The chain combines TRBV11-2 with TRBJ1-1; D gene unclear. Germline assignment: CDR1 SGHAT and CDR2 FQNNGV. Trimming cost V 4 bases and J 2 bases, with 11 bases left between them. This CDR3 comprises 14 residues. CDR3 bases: TGTGCCAGCAGCTGGAGCACTGCAAACACTGAAGCTTTCTTT. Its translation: CASSWSTANTEAFF.

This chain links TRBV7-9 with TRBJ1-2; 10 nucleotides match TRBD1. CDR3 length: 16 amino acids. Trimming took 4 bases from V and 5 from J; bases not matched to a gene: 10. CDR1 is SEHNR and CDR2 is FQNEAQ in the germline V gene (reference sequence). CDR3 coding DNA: TGTGCCAGCAGCTCCGGGACAGGGGCCAATTTATATGGCTACACCTTC. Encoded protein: CASSSGTGANLYGYTF.

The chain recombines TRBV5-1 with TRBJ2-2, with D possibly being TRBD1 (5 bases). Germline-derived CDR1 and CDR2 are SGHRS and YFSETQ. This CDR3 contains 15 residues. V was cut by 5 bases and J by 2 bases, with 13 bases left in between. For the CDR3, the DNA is TGCGCCAGCAGAGTTGTGGGGCTAAACACCGGGGAGCTGTTTTTT. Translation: CASRVVGLNTGELFF.

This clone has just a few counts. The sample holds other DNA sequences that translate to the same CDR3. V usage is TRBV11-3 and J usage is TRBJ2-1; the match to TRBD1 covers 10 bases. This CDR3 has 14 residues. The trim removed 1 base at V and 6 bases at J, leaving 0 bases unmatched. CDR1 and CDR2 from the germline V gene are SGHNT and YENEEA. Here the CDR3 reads CASSLGDRGNEQFF. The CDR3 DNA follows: TGTGCCAGCAGCTTAGGGGACAGGGGCAATGAGCAGTTCTTC.

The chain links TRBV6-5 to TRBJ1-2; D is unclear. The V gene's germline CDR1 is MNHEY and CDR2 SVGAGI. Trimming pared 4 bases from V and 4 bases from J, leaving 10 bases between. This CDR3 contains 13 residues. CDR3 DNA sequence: TGTGCCAGCAGTTCGGGGATCCTCTATGGCTACACCTTC. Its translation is CASSSGILYGYTF.

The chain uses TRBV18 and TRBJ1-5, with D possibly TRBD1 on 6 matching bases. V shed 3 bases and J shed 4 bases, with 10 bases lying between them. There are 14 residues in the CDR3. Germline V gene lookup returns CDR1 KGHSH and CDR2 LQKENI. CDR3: CASSPGQTNQPQHF. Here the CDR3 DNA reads TGTGCCAGCTCACCTGGACAGACTAATCAGCCCCAGCATTTT.